This T cell receptor (beta chain) was sequenced in a study of OX40 agonist ivuxolimab in advanced cancers. Study summary: Eligibility admitted prior anti-PD-1, anti-PD-L1 or anti-CTLA-4 therapy; 40% had some. In three patients, partial responses were observed, one with hepatocellular carcinoma and two with cutaneous melanoma.

V gave up 3 bases and J gave up 7 bases, with 10 bases separating them. Germline V gene sequence: CDR1 LNHDA, CDR2 SQIVND (reference sequence). This CDR3 is built from 13 residues. With respect to this clone: Its specificity is unknown.

TCRdb keeps only in-frame clones here, not all; method: immunoSEQ multiplex PCR. This table has about 72,000 clones, approximately 92% appearing once. Regarding the study as a whole: Dose levels from 0.1 to 3.0 mg/kg saw CD4+ and CD8+ blood T cells expand clonally by week 6.

Samples were taken at baseline and on day 1 of cycles 4 and 7. The specimen comprised CD4+ or CD8+ T cells sorted from blood, sampled in a trial of the OX40 agonist ivuxolimab. The chain couples TRBV19 to TRBJ1-5; D uncertain. The receptor comes from an adult with an advanced solid tumor such as melanoma, head and neck, liver or kidney cancer. CDR3 amino acids: CASSIQLGQPQHF. CDR3 bases: TGTGCCAGTAGTATTCAGCTCGGGCAGCCCCAGCATTTT. Drawing the rest from reference TRBV19 and TRBJ1-5, the complete variable domain is DGGITQSPKYLFRKEGQNVTLSCEQNLNHDAMYWYRQDPGQGLRLIYYSQIVNDFQKGDIAEGYSVSREKKESFPLTVTSAQKNPTAFYLCASSIQLGQPQHFGDGTRLSIL.